This TCR beta chain was profiled in a study of siplizumab effects on memory and regulatory T cells. Measured with immunoSEQ multiplex PCR; TCRdb has only the in-frame clones, and not every one. Of tens of thousands of clones in the sample, approximately 97% were seen once. The study, taken as a whole, reports: Proliferating siplizumab-culture Treg suppressive function went unconfirmed. Siplizumab, the agent tested, significantly reduced alloreactive sequences traceable to unstimulated CD4+ memory cells. A major contribution to the alloresponse seemed to be made by naive T cells, which seemed more diverse than memory cells. Mappable alloreactive CD4+ clones averaged approximately 62% Treg-derived with siplizumab versus 26.9% in controls.

About this clone: The antigen remains unidentified.

Trimming at V came to 6 bases and at J to 7 bases, leaving 6 bases not matched to a gene. The CDR3 contains 13 residues. Germline CDR1 MGHDK, CDR2 SYGVNS. The sequenced sample was naive CD4+ T cells sorted from blood. The clonotype comes from a human donor in good health. V gene TRBV25-1 combines with J gene TRBJ1-2, with 9 positions matching TRBD1. CDR3 amino acids: CASSTGGAGGYTF. The DNA of the CDR3 is TGTGCCAGCAGCACAGGGGGCGCAGGTGGCTACACCTTC.